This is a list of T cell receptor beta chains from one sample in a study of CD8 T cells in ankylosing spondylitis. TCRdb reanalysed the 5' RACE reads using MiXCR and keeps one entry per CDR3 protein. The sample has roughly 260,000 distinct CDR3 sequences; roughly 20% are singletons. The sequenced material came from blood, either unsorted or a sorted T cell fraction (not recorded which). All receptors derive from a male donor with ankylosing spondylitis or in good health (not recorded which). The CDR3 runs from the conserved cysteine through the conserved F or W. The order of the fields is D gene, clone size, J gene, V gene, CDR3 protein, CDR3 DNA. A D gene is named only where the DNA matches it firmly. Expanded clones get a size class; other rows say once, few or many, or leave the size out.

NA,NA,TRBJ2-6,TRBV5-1,CASSLLSSGANVLTF,TGCGCCAGCAGCCTACTGAGCTCTGGGGCCAACGTCCTGACTTTC
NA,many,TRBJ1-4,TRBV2,CASTNNRELFF,TGTGCCAGCACTAATAACAGAGAGCTGTTTTTT
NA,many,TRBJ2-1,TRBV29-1,CSVDSVGSGVNNEQFF,TGCAGCGTTGATTCGGTCGGGAGTGGGGTCAACAATGAGCAGTTCTTC
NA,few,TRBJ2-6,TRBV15,CATSRGGPGANVLTF,TGTGCCACCAGCAGAGGTGGCCCTGGGGCCAACGTCCTGACTTTC
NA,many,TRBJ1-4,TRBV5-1,CASSLAGANEKLFF,TGCGCCAGCAGCTTGGCAGGGGCTAATGAAAAACTGTTTTTT
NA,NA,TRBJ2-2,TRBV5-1,CASSSGLNPYSGELFF,TGCGCCAGCAGCTCCGGACTCAACCCCTACTCCGGGGAGCTGTTTTTT
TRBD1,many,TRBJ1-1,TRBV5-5,CASSLGQGIVNTEAFF,TGTGCCAGCAGCTTGGGACAGGGGATTGTGAACACTGAAGCTTTCTTT
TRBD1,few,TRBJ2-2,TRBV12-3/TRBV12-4,CAVVQGANTGELFF,TGTGCCGTCGTCCAGGGGGCCAACACCGGGGAGCTGTTTTTT
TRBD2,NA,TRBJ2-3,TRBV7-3,CASSLMGAGSTDTQYF,TGTGCCAGCAGCCTTATGGGAGCGGGGAGCACAGATACGCAGTATTTT
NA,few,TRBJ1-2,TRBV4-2,CASSQDRAGNYGYTF,TGTGCCAGCAGCCAAGATAGGGCAGGGAACTATGGCTACACCTTC
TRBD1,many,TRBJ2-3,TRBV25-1,CASSAGQGSFTDTQYF,TGTGCCAGCAGTGCAGGACAGGGTAGTTTCACAGATACGCAGTATTTT
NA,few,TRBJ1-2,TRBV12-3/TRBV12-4,CASSAGDGRDPYGYTF,TGTGCCAGCAGCGCGGGCGATGGCAGGGACCCCTATGGCTACACCTTC
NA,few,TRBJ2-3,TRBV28,CASSLRARVSQYF,TGTGCCAGCAGTTTAAGGGCCAGGGTTTCGCAGTATTTT
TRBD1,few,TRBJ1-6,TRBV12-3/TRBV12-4,CASSTTGGLSPLHF,TGTGCCAGCAGTACAACAGGGGGCTTGTCACCCCTCCACTTT
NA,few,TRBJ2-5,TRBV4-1,CASSQDRGGRTVQETQYF,TGCGCCAGCAGCCAAGATCGGGGAGGGCGGACAGTCCAAGAGACCCAGTACTTC
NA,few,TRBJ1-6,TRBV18,CASSPPSLTLHF,TGTGCCAGCTCACCGCCGTCTCTTACCCTCCACTTT
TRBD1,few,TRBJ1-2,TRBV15,CATSRRSQGDYGYTF,TGTGCCACCAGCAGACGTTCTCAGGGGGACTATGGCTACACCTTC
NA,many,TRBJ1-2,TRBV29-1,CSVDLQEKDGYTF,TGCAGCGTGGACCTTCAGGAAAAGGACGGCTACACCTTC
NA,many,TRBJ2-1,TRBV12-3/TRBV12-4,CASSLGGPSYNEQFF,TGTGCCAGCAGTTTGGGCGGGCCCTCCTACAATGAGCAGTTCTTC
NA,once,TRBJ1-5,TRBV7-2,CASSRTYSQPQHF,TGTGCCAGCAGCCGGACGTATTCTCAGCCCCAGCATTTT
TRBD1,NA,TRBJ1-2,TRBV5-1,CASSWRQGGGYTF,TGCGCCAGCAGCTGGAGACAGGGCGGAGGCTACACCTTC
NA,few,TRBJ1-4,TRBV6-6,CASTGDIGEKLFF,TGTGCCAGCACCGGGGATATAGGGGAAAAACTGTTTTTT
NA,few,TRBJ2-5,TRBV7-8,CASSKGISKETQYF,TGTGCCAGCAGCAAAGGGATATCGAAAGAGACCCAGTACTTC
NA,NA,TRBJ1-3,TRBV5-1,CASSLAGPQGGNTIYF,TGCGCCAGCAGCTTGGCCGGGCCACAGGGTGGAAACACCATATATTTT
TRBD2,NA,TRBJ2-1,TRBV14,CASSQGSLAGGNPYNEQFF,TGTGCCAGCAGCCAAGGAAGCTTAGCGGGGGGCAACCCCTACAATGAGCAGTTCTTC
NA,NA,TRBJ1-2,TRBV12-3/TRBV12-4,CASSSTVSEGGYTF,TGTGCCAGCAGCTCAACCGTGTCGGAGGGGGGCTACACCTTC
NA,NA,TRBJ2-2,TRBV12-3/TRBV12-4,CASSPGTDNTGELFF,TGTGCCAGCAGCCCCGGGACTGATAACACCGGGGAGCTGTTTTTT
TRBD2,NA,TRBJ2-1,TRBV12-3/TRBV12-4,CASSPTRTSGRSGEQFF,TGTGCCAGCAGTCCGACCCGGACTAGCGGGAGATCCGGTGAGCAGTTCTTC
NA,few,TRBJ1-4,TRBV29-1,CSVAGTLGGKLFF,TGCAGCGTTGCGGGGACATTGGGGGGAAAACTGTTTTTT
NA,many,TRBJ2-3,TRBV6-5,CASSYSKPDTQYF,TGTGCCAGCAGTTACTCCAAACCAGATACGCAGTATTTT
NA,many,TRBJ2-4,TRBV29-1,CSVGPEPKNIQYF,TGCAGCGTTGGTCCAGAGCCCAAAAACATTCAGTACTTC
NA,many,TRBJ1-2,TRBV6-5,CASSYSGRGNGYTF,TGTGCCAGCAGTTACTCAGGCAGGGGAAACGGCTACACCTTC
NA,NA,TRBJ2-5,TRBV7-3,CASSLTWGETQYF,TGTGCCAGCAGCTTAACGTGGGGAGAGACCCAGTACTTC
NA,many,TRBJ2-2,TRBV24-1,CATSAANTGELFF,TGTGCCACCAGTGCAGCGAACACCGGGGAGCTGTTTTTT
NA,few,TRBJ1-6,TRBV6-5,CASSYSMMDNSPLHF,TGTGCCAGCAGTTACTCGATGATGGATAATTCACCCCTCCACTTT
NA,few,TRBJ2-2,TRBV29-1,CSVVCDTGELFF,TGCAGCGTTGTGTGCGACACCGGGGAGCTGTTTTTT
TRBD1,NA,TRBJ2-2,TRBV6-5,CASSYSGTGRTGELFF,TGTGCCAGCAGTTACTCGGGGACAGGGCGAACCGGGGAGCTGTTTTTT
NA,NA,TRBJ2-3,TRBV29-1,CSVGGVGSTDTQYF,TGCAGCGTTGGGGGGGTGGGGTCCACAGATACGCAGTATTTT
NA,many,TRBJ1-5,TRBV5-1,CASSLDGNQPQHF,TGTGCCAGCAGCTTGGATGGCAATCAGCCCCAGCATTTT
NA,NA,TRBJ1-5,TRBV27,CASSLGTGFGGNQPQHF,TGTGCCAGCAGTTTGGGGACGGGTTTCGGTGGCAATCAGCCCCAGCATTTT
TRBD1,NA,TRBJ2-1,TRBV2,CASMRTGSSYNEQFF,TGTGCCAGCATGAGGACAGGGAGCTCCTACAATGAGCAGTTCTTC
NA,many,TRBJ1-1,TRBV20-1,CSARVDTEAFF,TGCAGTGCTAGAGTGGACACTGAAGCTTTCTTT
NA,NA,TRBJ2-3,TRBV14,CASSQDGTLAASTDTQYF,TGTGCCAGCAGCCAAGATGGCACCTTAGCGGCTAGCACAGATACGCAGTATTTT
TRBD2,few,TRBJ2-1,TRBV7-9,CASSLLAGVNNEQFF,TGTGCCAGCAGCCTGCTAGCGGGAGTCAACAATGAGCAGTTCTTC
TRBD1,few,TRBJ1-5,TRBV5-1,CASSLGQGGYQPQHF,TGCGCCAGCAGCTTAGGACAGGGAGGATATCAGCCCCAGCATTTT
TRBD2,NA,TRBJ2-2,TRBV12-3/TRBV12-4,CASTGLAVTGELFF,TGTGCCAGCACGGGACTAGCGGTCACCGGGGAGCTGTTTTTT
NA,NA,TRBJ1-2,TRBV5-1,CASHVQGDGYTF,TGCGCCAGCCACGTACAGGGCGATGGCTACACCTTC
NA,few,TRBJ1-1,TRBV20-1,CSARDWRAGLNTEAFF,TGCAGTGCTAGAGATTGGAGGGCGGGGCTGAACACTGAAGCTTTCTTT
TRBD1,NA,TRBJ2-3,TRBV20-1,CSATPRDRGNTDTQYF,TGCAGTGCTACACCCCGGGACAGGGGGAACACAGATACGCAGTATTTT
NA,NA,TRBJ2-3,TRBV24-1,CATSDSNRGKPTQYF,TGTGCCACCAGTGATTCGAACCGGGGGAAACCGACGCAGTATTTT
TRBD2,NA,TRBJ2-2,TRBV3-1,CASSPRPGTSGKNTGELFF,TGTGCCAGCAGCCCCCGGCCTGGGACTAGCGGGAAGAACACCGGGGAGCTGTTTTTT
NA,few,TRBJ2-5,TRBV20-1,CSAEPGIHQETQYF,TGCAGTGCTGAGCCTGGAATACACCAAGAGACCCAGTACTTC
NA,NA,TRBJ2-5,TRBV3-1,CASSQFIQDQETQYF,TGTGCCAGCAGCCAATTTATACAGGACCAAGAGACCCAGTACTTC
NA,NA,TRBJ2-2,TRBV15,CATSRDPWLGGELFF,TGTGCCACCAGCAGAGATCCATGGCTGGGCGGGGAGCTGTTTTTT